This paragraph reports one T cell receptor beta chain. Its antigen is undetermined. This sample was included in a study of T cell responses to AZD1222 COVID-19 vaccine. V was trimmed by 2 bases and J by 0 bases, leaving 7 bases between them. Germline values: CDR1 LNHDA, CDR2 SQIVND (reference sequence). This CDR3 is 15 amino acids long. TCRdb keeps only in-frame clones here, not all; method: immunoSEQ multiplex PCR. Of 150,000 to 200,000 clones listed, almost 90% are singletons. Study observations and caveats: The peak T cell response came first, and repertoires were sampled only after it. White British ancestry dominated among donors, who included more females, and clonal diversity was possibly underestimated. Nearly half of spike-specific TCRs reportedly go after variant regions that carry no mutations.

The origin of this receptor is an adult in good health. Specimen: peripheral blood, collected on day 0 of AZD1222 vaccination. This rearrangement joins TRBV19 to TRBJ2-2; D ambiguous. The CDR3 DNA is TGTGCCAGTAGTATAACCCAAACGAACACCGGGGAGCTGTTTTTT. Translation gives CASSITQTNTGELFF.